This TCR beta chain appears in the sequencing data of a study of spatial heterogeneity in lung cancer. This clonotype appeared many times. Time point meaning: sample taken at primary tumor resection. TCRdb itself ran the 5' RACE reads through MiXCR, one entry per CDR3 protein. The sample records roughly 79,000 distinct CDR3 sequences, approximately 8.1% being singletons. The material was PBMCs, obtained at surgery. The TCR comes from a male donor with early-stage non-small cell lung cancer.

CDR3 DNA: TGTGCGACCGGGACAGTCGGTGGCTACACCTTC. Its protein is CATGTVGGYTF. V is TRBV27 and J is TRBJ1-2, with 7 bases aligning to TRBD1. CDR3 length equals 11 residues. The germline CDR1 and CDR2 sequences are MNHEY and SMNVEV (reference sequence).